The source of this T cell receptor (beta chain) is a study of blood T cell repertoires in COVID-19. About the research overall: Italy, Spain and the United States were the sources of the convalescent and acute COVID-19 samples. The analysed material was cDNA or gDNA that came from T cells, B-cell-depleted T cells, or PBMCs.

Authors' processing steps: Using reference gene primer amplification, nucleated cell counts were estimated. Method: immunoSEQ multiplex PCR; TCRdb's copy keeps in-frame clones and lacks some. That table is the source of V, J and clone size, and D and trimming were worked out from the DNA. The profile shows fewer than 150,000 clones, 65% to 90% of them singletons. Trimming cost V 5 bases and J 7 bases; bases outside gene matches: 4. The CDR3 totals 14 residues. Looked up from germline, CDR1 is MNHEY and CDR2 is SVGAGI. Source material: peripheral blood. The chain combines TRBV6-5 with TRBJ1-6; 8 nucleotides line up with TRBD1. This clonotype was sampled from a man in his fifties or sixties with acute or convalescent COVID-19. The CDR3 sequence is CASSPGGRNSPLHF. CDR3 nucleotides: TGTGCCAGCAGTCCAGGGGGCAGGAATTCACCCCTCCACTTT.